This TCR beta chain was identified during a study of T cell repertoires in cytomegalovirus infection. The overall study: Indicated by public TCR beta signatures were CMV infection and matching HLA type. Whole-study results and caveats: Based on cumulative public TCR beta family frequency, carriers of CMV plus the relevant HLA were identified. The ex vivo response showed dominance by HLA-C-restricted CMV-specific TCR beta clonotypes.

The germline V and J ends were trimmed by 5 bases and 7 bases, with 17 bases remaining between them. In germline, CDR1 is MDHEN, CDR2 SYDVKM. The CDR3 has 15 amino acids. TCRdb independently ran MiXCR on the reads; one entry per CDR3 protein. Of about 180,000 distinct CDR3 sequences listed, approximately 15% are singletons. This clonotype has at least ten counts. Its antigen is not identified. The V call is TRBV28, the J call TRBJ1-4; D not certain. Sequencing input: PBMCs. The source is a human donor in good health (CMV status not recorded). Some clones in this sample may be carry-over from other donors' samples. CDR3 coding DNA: TGTGCCAGCAGTGCGGGCCAGAAGTTCGGTGAAAAACTGTTTTTT. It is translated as CASSAGQKFGEKLFF. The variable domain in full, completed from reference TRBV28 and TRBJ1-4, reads DVKVTQSSRYLVKRTGEKVFLECVQDMDHENMFWYRQDPGLGLRLIYFSYDVKMKEKGDIPEGYSVSREKKERFSLILESASTNQTSMYLCASSAGQKFGEKLFFGSGTQLSVL.